The 20 T cell receptor beta chains below come from one sample, sequenced in a study of T cells in Graves' hyperthyroidism and ophthalmopathy (dated by TCRdb to about 2019). The method behind the library was multiplex PCR. The instrument was an Illumina HiSeq 2000. Amplification of TCR beta CDR3 regions was carried out from RNA transcripts. For the first round of RT-PCR on the TCR CDR3, the HTBI primer set was used together with the Qiagen OneStep RT-PCR kit. TCRdb applied fastp at Q25 and MiXCR to the public reads, then kept only in-frame beta chains. Identical CDR3 protein sequences are pooled into one entry, listed with their most common genes and DNA. The sample profile shows roughly 500,000 distinct CDR3 sequences; approximately 23% of them were found once. Of the sample, approximately 54% falls within the top ten clones. Sequencing was carried out using blood. Source of these receptors: a woman in her sixties or seventies with Graves' ophthalmopathy.

A word on this clonotype: This may be a read error, as it is one base from a much larger clone. This chain joins TRBV12-3 or TRBV12-4 and TRBJ2-4; 11 nucleotides line up with TRBD1. V shed 9 bases, J shed 9 bases, and the junction held 7 bases outside the gene matches. CDR3 length: 13 amino acids. The CDR3 DNA follows: TGTGCCAGAAGCCCGGGACAGGGGGTCATTCAGTACTTC. Encoded protein: CARSPGQGVIQYF.

Only a few counts were recorded for this clonotype. CDR3 region: CASSQSRGGQPQHF. The CDR3 DNA is TGTGCCAGCAGCCAATCTCGCGGTGGGCAGCCCCAGCATTTT. The gene calls are TRBV16 and TRBJ1-5; D gene unclear. This CDR3 spans 14 amino acids. The V gene lost 0 bases and the J gene lost 7 bases, with 10 bases spanning the gap. Germline CDR1 reads KGHSY; CDR2 reads FQNENV.

This clonotype has more than one count but fewer than ten. J is TRBJ2-3 and V is TRBV20-1; 11 bases agree with TRBD2. J was trimmed by 1 base and V by 6 bases; bases with no gene match: 12. The CDR3 runs to 17 residues. CDR1 and CDR2 from the germline V gene are DFQATT and SNEGSKA (reference sequence). The CDR3 here is CSAQVLAGGFGTDTQYF. CDR3 bases: TGCAGTGCCCAGGTTCTAGCGGGAGGTTTCGGCACAGATACGCAGTATTTT.

This clonotype was recorded many times. Written as DNA, the CDR3 is TGTGCCAGCAGCCAAGACTGGGGGGCTTCGAGCTCCTACGAGCAGTACTTC. Translating gives CASSQDWGASSSYEQYF. V is TRBV3-1 and J is TRBJ2-7; perhaps D is TRBD1 or TRBD2 (6 bases each). Trimming removed 0 bases from V and 0 bases from J, with 15 bases in between. Germline-derived CDR1 and CDR2 are LGHDT and YNNKEL (reference sequence). The length of the CDR3 is 17 residues.

This clonotype occurred a few times. The chain carries TRBV7-8 and TRBJ2-3; no firm D call. From germline, CDR1 is SGHVS and CDR2 FQNEAQ. Trimming left V 5 bases short and J 0 bases short, with 12 bases between. This CDR3 comprises 15 residues. This CDR3 is CASSRTPSSTDTQYF. The CDR3 nucleotides read TGTGCCAGCAGCCGGACCCCGAGTAGCACAGATACGCAGTATTTT.

This clonotype occurred many times. The gene calls are TRBV25-1 and TRBJ1-1; D is possibly TRBD1 (5 bases). Germline CDR1 is MGHDK and CDR2 is SYGVNS. Trimming took 7 bases from V and 11 from J, leaving 14 bases between them. The CDR3 covers 11 residues. CDR3 bases: TGTGCCAGCACGGGCGGGCGGGGGGCTTTCTTT. This translates into CASTGGRGAFF.

This clonotype has at least ten counts. This chain links TRBV20-1 with TRBJ2-7; D gene ambiguous. CDR1 and CDR2 (germline): DFQATT, SNEGSKA (reference sequence). Trimming shortened V by 4 bases and J by 2 bases, and 9 bases separated the two germline ends. The CDR3 runs to 12 residues. The CDR3 region has the DNA TGCAGTGCTACCGGCGGAACCTACGAGCAGTACTTC. It encodes CSATGGTYEQYF.

The CDR3 sequence is CASSLGTGASYGYTF. In DNA form, the CDR3 reads TGTGCCAGCAGCTTAGGGACAGGGGCTTCCTATGGCTACACCTTC. V and J are TRBV11-2 and TRBJ1-2; the match to TRBD1 covers 9 bases. V gave up 1 base and J gave up 4 bases; unmatched junction bases: 4. CDR3 length: 15 amino acids. CDR1 and CDR2 (germline): SGHAT, FQNNGV.

This sequence joins TRBV24-1 and TRBJ2-6; TRBD1 might be the D (7 bases). Germline loops: CDR1 KGHDR, CDR2 SFDVKD. Trimming took 2 bases from V and 2 from J, leaving 12 bases between them. This CDR3 is 17 amino acids long. Here the CDR3 reads CATSDSTGRPGANVLTF. CDR3 DNA sequence: TGTGCCACCAGTGATTCGACAGGGAGGCCTGGGGCCAACGTCCTGACTTTC.

This chain links TRBV11-2 with TRBJ2-1, with 9 bases identical to TRBD1. Germline V gene lookup returns CDR1 SGHAT and CDR2 FQNNGV. The ends lost 5 bases at V and 6 bases at J; junction bases unmatched: 8. The CDR3 is 15 amino acids. CDR3 sequence reads: CASSRGTGLANEQFF. CDR3 DNA sequence: TGTGCCAGCAGCCGGGGGACAGGGCTTGCCAATGAGCAGTTCTTC.

This clonotype appeared once. A much larger clonotype is one base distant, so this may be a read error. The chain has TRBV5-6 and TRBJ2-1; TRBD2 agrees at 14 bases. The CDR3 length is 18 residues. Trimming cost V 4 bases and J 2 bases; bases outside gene matches: 8. The germline V gene encodes CDR1 SGHDT and CDR2 YYEEEE. The CDR3 loop is CASSEVGLAGATYNEQFF. DNA for the CDR3: TGTGCCAGCAGCGAGGTGGGACTAGCGGGAGCAACCTACAATGAGCAGTTCTTC.

The J gene is TRBJ2-1, the V gene TRBV9; tentatively, D is TRBD2 (7 bases). The ends were cut back, 1 base at V and 3 bases at J, with 20 bases in the middle. Germline V gene data show CDR1 as SGDLS and CDR2 as YYNGEE. The CDR3 is 18 residues long. DNA of the CDR3: TGTGCCAGCAGCGTAAGTTGGAAAAGGGGGGGGAACTACAATGAGCAGTTCTTC. It codes for CASSVSWKRGGNYNEQFF.

This sequence joins TRBV6-9 and TRBJ2-2; D uncertain. The V end was cut by 4 bases, the J end by 8 bases, with 8 bases between. The CDR3 is 12 residues long. The V gene's germline CDR1 is MNHGY and CDR2 SVAAGI. The CDR3, as DNA: TGTGCCAGCAGTTCCTATGCGGGGGAGCTGTTTTTT. It codes for CASSSYAGELFF.

CDR3 in amino acids: CASSPGPNFYEQYF. DNA for the CDR3: TGCGCCAGCAGCCCGGGACCGAACTTCTACGAGCAGTACTTC. The gene calls are TRBV5-1 and TRBJ2-7; possibly TRBD1 or TRBD2 for D (5 bases each). Per germline, CDR1 SGHRS and CDR2 YFSETQ. V dropped 4 bases and J dropped 3 bases, with 14 bases sitting between them. The CDR3 extends over 14 amino acids.

This clonotype was seen at least ten times. The chain joins TRBV11-2 to TRBJ2-1, with 8 bases matching TRBD2. The J segment lost 8 bases and the V segment lost 6 bases, leaving 9 bases of the junction unmatched. CDR1 and CDR2 (germline): SGHAT, FQNNGV. CDR3 length: 14 amino acids. CDR3 bases: TGTGCCAGCAGTCCCGGGACTAGTCGGGATGAGCAGTTCTTC. This gives the protein CASSPGTSRDEQFF.

The table lists this clonotype with a few counts. This rearrangement joins TRBV7-3 to TRBJ1-1; the D is unclear. V was clipped by 3 bases and J by 4 bases, with 9 bases between them. The CDR3 totals 13 residues. Germline CDR1 SGHTA, CDR2 FQGTGA. The DNA of the CDR3 is TGTGCCAGCAGCTTGAAAGGGTCCACTGAAGCTTTCTTT. It encodes CASSLKGSTEAFF. The variable domain in full, completed from reference TRBV7-3 and TRBJ1-1, reads GAGVSQTPSNKVTEKGKYVELRCDPISGHTALYWYRQSLGQGPEFLIYFQGTGAADDSGLPNDRFFAVRPEGSVSTLKIQRTERGDSAVYLCASSLKGSTEAFFGQGTRLTVV.

This chain connects TRBV6-1 to TRBJ2-1; 14 positions agree with TRBD2. With V trimmed by 5 bases and J by 10 bases, 4 bases remained unmatched. CDR1 and CDR2 from the germline V gene are MNHNS and SASEGT. The CDR3 totals 14 residues. The chain's CDR3 is CASSLTSGRGEQFF. In DNA form, the CDR3 reads TGTGCCAGCAGTTTGACTAGCGGGAGGGGAGAGCAGTTCTTC.

This chain connects TRBV6-2 or TRBV6-3 to TRBJ1-5, with no clear D. This CDR3 is 14 amino acids long. Trimming stripped 2 bases from V and 0 bases from J, with 5 bases between. Germline-derived CDR1 and CDR2 are MNHEY and SVGEGT. This CDR3 reads CASSYTNSNQPQHF. In nucleotides, the CDR3 is TGTGCCAGCAGTTACACAAATAGCAATCAGCCCCAGCATTTT.

This clonotype was observed at least ten times. The chain joins TRBV5-1 to TRBJ1-1, with 9 bases matching TRBD1. The germline CDR1 and CDR2 sequences are SGHRS and YFSETQ. V was pared by 3 bases and J by 5 bases, with 8 bases of the junction left unmatched. The CDR3 extends over 15 amino acids. CDR3 protein: CASSSRTGEGTEAFF. Here the CDR3 DNA reads TGCGCCAGCAGCTCGAGGACAGGGGAAGGGACTGAAGCTTTCTTT.

This clonotype was observed many times. The chain has TRBV19 and TRBJ1-1; D is possibly TRBD1 (6 bases). V was cut by 9 bases and J by 0 bases, with 11 bases left in between. Germline V gene lookup returns CDR1 LNHDA and CDR2 SQIVND (reference sequence). This CDR3 comprises 13 residues. CDR3 sequence: CASSTGLNTEAFF. CDR3 DNA: TGTGCCAGCAGCACAGGGTTGAACACTGAAGCTTTCTTT.